This TCR beta chain was documented in a study of T cells in tuberculosis. Only in-frame clones appear in the TCRdb table, and some are missing; sequencing was by immunoSEQ multiplex PCR. The sample records under 25,000 clones, roughly 97% being singletons. With 2 bases removed from V and 4 bases from J, the gap between germline ends came to 12 bases. CDR1 and CDR2 from the germline V gene are SGHRS and YFSETQ. The CDR3 contains 14 residues. The receptor's source is a donor under 30 with latent tuberculosis or without tuberculosis infection. The specimen was PBMCs. The V call is TRBV5-1, the J call TRBJ2-5, with TRBD2 as a possible D gene (6 bases). In DNA, the CDR3 is TGCGCCAGCAGCTTACCGGTCGGGGGAGAGACCCAGTACTTC. It yields the protein CASSLPVGGETQYF.